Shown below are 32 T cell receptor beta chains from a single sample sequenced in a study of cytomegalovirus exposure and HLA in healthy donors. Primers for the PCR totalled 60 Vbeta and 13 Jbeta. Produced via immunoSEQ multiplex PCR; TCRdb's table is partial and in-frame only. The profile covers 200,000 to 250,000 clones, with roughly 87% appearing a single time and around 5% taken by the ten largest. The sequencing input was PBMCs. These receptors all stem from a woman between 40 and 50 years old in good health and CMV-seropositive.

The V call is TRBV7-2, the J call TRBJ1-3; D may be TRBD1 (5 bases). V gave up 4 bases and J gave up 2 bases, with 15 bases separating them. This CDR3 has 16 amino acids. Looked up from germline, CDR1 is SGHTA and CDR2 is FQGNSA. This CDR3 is CASSSPPTVPGNTIYF. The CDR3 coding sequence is TGTGCCAGCAGCTCCCCCCCGACAGTCCCTGGAAACACCATATATTTT.

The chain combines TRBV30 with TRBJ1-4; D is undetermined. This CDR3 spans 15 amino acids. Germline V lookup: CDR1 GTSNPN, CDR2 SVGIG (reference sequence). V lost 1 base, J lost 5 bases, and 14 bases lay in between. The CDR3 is CAWSAPRLRNEKLFF. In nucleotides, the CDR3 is TGTGCCTGGAGTGCCCCCAGGCTCCGGAATGAAAAACTGTTTTTT.

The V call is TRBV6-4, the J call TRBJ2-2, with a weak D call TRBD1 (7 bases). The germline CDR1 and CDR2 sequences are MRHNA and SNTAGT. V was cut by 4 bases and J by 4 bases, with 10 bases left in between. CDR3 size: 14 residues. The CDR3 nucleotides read TGTGCCAGCAGTGCAGGGGGGAGCACCGGGGAGCTGTTTTTT. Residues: CASSAGGSTGELFF.

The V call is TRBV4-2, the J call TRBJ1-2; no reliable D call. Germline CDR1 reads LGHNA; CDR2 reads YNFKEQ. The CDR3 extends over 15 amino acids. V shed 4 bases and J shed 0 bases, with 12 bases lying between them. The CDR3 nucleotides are TGTGCCAGCAGCCTCGGGGATACGGCTAACTATGGCTACACCTTC. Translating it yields CASSLGDTANYGYTF.

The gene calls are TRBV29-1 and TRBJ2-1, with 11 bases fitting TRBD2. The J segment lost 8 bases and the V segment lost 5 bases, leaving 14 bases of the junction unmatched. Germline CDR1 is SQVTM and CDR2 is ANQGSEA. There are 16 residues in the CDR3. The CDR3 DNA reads TGCAGCGTTCTACCTTATATAGCGGGAGGGCCGGATGAGCAGTTCTTC. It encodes CSVLPYIAGGPDEQFF.

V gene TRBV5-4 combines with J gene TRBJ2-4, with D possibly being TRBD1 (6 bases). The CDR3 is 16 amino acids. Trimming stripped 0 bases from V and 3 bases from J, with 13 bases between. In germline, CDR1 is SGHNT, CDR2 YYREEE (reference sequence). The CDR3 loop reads CASSLAGAGDKNIQYF. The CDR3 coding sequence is TGTGCCAGCAGCTTGGCCGGCGCAGGGGACAAAAACATTCAGTACTTC.

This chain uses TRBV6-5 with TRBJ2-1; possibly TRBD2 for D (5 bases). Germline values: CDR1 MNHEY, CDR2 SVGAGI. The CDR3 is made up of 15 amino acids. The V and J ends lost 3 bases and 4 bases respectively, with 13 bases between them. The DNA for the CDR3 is TGTGCCAGCAGTTATGGAGCGGACTTATACAATGAGCAGTTCTTC. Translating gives CASSYGADLYNEQFF.

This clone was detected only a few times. The CDR3 here is CAISVRTSDYEQYF. The DNA of the CDR3 is TGTGCCATCAGTGTCCGGACTAGCGATTACGAGCAGTACTTC. The rearrangement uses TRBV10-3 and TRBJ2-7; 9 nucleotides agree with TRBD2. The V gene's germline CDR1 is ENHRY and CDR2 SYGVKD. The CDR3 loop spans 14 amino acids. V lost 4 bases to trimming and J lost 4 bases; unmatched junction nucleotides: 5.

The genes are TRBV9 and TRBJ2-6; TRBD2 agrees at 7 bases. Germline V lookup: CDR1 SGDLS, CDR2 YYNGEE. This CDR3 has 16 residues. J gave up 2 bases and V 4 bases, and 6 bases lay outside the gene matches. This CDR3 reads CASSPGGGAGANVLTF. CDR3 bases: TGTGCCAGCAGCCCGGGGGGAGGGGCTGGGGCCAACGTCCTGACTTTC.

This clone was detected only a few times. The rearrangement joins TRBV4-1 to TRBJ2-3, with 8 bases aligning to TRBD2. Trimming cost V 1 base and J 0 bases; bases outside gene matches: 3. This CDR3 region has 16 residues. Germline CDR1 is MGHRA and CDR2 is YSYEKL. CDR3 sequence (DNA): TGCGCCAGCAGCCAAGCAAGCGGGGGCAGCACAGATACGCAGTATTTT. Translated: CASSQASGGSTDTQYF.

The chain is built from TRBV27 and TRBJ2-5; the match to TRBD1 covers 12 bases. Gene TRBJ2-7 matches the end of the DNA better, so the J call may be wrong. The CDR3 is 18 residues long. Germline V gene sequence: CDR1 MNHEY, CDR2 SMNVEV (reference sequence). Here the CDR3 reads CASSFRPGQGARVYEQYF. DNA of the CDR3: TGTGCCAGCAGTTTCCGCCCGGGACAGGGGGCGCGGGTCTACGAGCAGTACTTC.

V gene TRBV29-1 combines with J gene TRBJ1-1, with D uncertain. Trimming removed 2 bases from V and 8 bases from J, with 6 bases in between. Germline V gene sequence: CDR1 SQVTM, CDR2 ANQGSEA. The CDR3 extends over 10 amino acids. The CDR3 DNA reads TGCAGCGTTGAAAATAGCGAAGCTTTCTTT. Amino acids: CSVENSEAFF. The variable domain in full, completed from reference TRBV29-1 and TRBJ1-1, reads SAVISQKPSRDICQRGTSLTIQCQVDSQVTMMFWYRQQPGQSLTLIATANQGSEATYESGFVIDKFPISRPNLTFSTLTVSNMSPEDSSIYLCSVENSEAFFGQGTRLTVV.

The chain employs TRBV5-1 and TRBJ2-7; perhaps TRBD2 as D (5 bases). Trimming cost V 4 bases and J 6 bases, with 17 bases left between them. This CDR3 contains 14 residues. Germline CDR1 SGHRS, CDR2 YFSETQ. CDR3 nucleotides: TGCGCCAGCAGCCCGACGGGAAGGAATCGCGAGCAGTACTTC. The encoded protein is CASSPTGRNREQYF.

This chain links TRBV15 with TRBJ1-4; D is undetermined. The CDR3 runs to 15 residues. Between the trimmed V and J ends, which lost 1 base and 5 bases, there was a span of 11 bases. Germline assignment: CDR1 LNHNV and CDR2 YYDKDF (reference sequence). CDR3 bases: TGTGCCACCAGCAGAGGACTGGAGGTGAATGAAAAACTGTTTTTT. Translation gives CATSRGLEVNEKLFF.

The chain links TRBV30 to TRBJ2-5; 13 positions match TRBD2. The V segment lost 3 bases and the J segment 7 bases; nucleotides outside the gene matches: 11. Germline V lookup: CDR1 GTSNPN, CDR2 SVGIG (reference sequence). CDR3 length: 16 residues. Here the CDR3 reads CAWSLGTSGDRGTQYF. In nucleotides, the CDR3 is TGTGCCTGGAGCCTGGGGACTAGCGGGGATCGAGGGACCCAGTACTTC.

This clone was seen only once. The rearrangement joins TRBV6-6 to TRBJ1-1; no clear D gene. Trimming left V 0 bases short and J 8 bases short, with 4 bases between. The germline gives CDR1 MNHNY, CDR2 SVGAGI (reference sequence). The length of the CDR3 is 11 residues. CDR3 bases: TGTGCCAGCAGTTACTCCAGGGAAGCTTTCTTT. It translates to CASSYSREAFF.

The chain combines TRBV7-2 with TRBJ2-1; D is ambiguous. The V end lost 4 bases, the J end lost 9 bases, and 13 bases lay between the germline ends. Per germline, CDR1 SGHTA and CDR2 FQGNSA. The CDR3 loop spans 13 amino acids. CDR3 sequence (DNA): TGTGCCAGCAGCTCGGTTCCTAGTAGTGAGCAGTTCTTC. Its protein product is CASSSVPSSEQFF.

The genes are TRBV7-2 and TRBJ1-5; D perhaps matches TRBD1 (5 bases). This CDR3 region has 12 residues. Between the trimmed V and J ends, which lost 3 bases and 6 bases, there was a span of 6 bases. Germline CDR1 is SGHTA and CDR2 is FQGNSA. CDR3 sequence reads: CASSFQGQPQHF. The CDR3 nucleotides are TGTGCCAGCAGCTTCCAGGGTCAGCCCCAGCATTTT.

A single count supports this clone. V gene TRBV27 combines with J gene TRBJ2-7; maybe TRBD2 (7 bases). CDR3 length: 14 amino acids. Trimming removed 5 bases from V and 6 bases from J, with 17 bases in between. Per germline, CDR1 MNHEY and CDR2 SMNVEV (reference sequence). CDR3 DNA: TGTGCCAGCAGTCGGGGGGCCCGGGATCCCGAGCAGTACTTC. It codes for CASSRGARDPEQYF.

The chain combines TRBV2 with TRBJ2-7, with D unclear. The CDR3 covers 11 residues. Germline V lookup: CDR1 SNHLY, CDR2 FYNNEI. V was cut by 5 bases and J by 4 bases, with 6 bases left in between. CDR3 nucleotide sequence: TGTGCCAGCAGTTCGGGTTACGAGCAGTACTTC. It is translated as CASSSGYEQYF.

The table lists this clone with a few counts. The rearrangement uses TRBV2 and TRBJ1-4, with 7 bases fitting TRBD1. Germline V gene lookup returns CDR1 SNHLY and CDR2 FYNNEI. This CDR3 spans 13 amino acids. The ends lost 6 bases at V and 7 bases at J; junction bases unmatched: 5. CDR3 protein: CASSGGTVEKLFF. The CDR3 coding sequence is TGTGCCAGCAGCGGAGGGACAGTTGAAAAACTGTTTTTT.

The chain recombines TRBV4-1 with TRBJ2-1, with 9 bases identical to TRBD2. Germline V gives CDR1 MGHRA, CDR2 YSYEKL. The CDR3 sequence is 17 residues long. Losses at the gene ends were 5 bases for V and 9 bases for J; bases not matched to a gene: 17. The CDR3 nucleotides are TGCGCCAGCAGCAGATGGGTTGCGGGAGGGCGTTTGGGTGAGCAGTTCTTC. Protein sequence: CASSRWVAGGRLGEQFF.

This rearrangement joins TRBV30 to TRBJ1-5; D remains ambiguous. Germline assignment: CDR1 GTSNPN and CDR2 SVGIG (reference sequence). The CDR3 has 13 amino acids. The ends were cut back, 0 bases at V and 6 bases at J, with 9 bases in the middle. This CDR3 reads CAWSVRTSQPQHF. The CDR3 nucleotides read TGTGCCTGGAGTGTGAGGACTTCTCAGCCCCAGCATTTT.

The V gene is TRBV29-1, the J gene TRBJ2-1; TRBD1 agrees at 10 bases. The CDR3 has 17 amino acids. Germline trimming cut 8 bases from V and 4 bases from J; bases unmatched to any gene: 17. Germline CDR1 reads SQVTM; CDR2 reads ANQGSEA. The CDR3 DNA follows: TGCAGCATTCTGCCGGGACAGGGGTCGTGGGGATACAATGAGCAGTTCTTC. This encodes CSILPGQGSWGYNEQFF.

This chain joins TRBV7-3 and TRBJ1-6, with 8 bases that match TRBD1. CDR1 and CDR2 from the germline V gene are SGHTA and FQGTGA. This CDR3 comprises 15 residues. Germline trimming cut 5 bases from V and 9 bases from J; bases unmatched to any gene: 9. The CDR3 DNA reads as TGTGCCAGCAGCGCGCAGGGGGCTCGAGGTTCACCCCTCCACTTT. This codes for CASSAQGARGSPLHF.

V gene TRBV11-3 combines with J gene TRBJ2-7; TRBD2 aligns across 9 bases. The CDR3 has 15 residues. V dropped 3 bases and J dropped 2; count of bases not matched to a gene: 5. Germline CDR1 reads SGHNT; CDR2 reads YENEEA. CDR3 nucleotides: TGTGCCAGCAGCTTCGAGACTAGCGGTCCCTACGAGCAGTACTTC. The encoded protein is CASSFETSGPYEQYF.

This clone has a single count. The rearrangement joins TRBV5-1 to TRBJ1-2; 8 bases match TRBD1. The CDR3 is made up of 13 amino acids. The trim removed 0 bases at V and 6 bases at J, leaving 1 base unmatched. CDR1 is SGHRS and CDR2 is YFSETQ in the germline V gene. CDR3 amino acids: CASSLETGDGYTF. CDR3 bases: TGCGCCAGCAGCTTGGAGACAGGGGATGGCTACACCTTC.

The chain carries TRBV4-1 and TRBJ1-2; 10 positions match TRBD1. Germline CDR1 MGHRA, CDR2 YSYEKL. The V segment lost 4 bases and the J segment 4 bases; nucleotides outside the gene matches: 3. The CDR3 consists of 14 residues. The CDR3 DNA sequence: TGCGCCAGCAGCCCGACAGGGGGCGCCTATGGCTACACCTTC. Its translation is CASSPTGGAYGYTF.

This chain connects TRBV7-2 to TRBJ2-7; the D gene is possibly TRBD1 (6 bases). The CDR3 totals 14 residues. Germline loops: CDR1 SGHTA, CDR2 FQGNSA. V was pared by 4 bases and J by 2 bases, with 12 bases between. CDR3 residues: CASSSRDTTYEQYF. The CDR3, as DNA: TGTGCCAGCAGCTCCCGGGACACAACCTACGAGCAGTACTTC.

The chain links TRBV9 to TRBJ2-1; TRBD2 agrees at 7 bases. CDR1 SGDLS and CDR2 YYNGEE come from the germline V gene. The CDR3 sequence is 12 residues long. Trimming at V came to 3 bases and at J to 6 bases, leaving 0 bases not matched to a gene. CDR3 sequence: CASSGEGNEQFF. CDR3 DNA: TGTGCCAGCAGCGGGGAGGGCAATGAGCAGTTCTTC.

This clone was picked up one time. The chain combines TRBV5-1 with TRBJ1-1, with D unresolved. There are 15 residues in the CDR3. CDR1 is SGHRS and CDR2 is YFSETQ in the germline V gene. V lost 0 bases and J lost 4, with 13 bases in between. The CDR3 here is CASSLEAPPGTEAFF. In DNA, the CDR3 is TGCGCCAGCAGCTTGGAAGCCCCTCCGGGCACTGAAGCTTTCTTT.

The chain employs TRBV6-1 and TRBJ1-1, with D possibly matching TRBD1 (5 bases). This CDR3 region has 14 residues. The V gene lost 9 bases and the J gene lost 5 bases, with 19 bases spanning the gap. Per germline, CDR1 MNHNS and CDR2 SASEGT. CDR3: CASLLEGASTEAFF. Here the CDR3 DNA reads TGTGCCAGTCTTCTTGAAGGGGCGTCAACTGAAGCTTTCTTT.